The TCR beta chain described here comes from a study of PD-1 blockade in classical Hodgkin lymphoma. Brentuximab vedotin exposure varied, and every patient relapsed after autologous stem cell transplantation. Progressive disease, partial response or complete response was each patient's best response. Overall study findings and caveats: As was reported, newly diagnosed patients showed lower baseline TCR diversity than healthy donors did.

The table came from immunoSEQ multiplex PCR; TCRdb's copy has only in-frame clones and leaves some out. The sample lists tens of thousands of clones, under 95% occurring once. Details on this clone: What it binds is not known.

This material consisted of peripheral blood mononuclear cells (PBMCs), taken at baseline. This clonotype originated in a human donor with classical Hodgkin lymphoma.

This CDR3 reads CASGTGISPLHF. The CDR3 bases are TGTGCCAGCGGGACAGGGATTTCACCCCTCCACTTT. The chain employs TRBV2 and TRBJ1-6; 9 bases align to TRBD1. V gave up 8 bases and J gave up 9 bases; unmatched junction bases: 2. The CDR3 is 12 residues long. Germline assignment: CDR1 SNHLY and CDR2 FYNNEI.